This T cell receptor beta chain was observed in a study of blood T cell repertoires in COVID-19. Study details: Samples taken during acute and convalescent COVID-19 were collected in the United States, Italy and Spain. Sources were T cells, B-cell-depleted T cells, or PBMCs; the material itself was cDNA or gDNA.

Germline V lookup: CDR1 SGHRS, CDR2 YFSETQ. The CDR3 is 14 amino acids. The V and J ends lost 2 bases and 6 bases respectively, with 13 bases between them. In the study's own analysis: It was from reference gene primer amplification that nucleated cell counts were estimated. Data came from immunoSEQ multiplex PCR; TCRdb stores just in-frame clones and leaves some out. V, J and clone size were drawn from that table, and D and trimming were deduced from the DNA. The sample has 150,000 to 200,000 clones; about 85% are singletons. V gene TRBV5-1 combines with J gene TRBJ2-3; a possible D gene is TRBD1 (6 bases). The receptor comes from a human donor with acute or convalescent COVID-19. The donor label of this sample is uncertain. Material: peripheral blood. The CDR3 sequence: CASSFQWGRDTQYF. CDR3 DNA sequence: TGCGCCAGCAGCTTTCAGTGGGGGCGTGATACGCAGTATTTT.